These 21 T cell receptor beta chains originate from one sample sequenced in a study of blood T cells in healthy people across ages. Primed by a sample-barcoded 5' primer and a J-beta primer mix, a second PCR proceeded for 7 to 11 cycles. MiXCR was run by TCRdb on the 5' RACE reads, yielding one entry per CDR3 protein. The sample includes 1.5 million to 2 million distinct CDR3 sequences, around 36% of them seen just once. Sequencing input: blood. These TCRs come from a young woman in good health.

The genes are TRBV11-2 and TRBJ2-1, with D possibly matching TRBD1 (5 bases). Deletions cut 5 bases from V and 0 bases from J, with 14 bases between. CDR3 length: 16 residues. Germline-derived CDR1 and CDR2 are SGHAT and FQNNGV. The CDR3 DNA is TGTGCCAGCAGCCCCTACAGGTTCAGCTCCTACAATGAGCAGTTCTTC. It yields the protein CASSPYRFSSYNEQFF.

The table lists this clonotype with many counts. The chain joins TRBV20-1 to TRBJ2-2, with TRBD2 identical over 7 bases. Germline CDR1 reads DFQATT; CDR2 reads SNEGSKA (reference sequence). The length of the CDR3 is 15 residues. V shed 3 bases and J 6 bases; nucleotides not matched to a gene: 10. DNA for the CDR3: TGCAGTGCTAGTCACCGGGACTACCTCCCCGGGGAGCTGTTTTTT. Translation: CSASHRDYLPGELFF.

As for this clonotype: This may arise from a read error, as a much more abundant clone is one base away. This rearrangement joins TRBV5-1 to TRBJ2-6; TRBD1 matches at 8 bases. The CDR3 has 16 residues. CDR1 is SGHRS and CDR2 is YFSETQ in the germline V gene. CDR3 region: CASSSTGEAGANVRTF. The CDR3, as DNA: TGCGCCAGCAGCTCGACAGGGGAGGCTGGGGCCAACGTCCGGACTTTC. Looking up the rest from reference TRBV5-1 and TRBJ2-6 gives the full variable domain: KAGVTQTPRYLIKTRGQQVTLSCSPISGHRSVSWYQQTPGQGLQFLFEYFSETQRNKGNFPGRFSGRQFSNSRSEMNVSTLELGDSALYLCASSSTGEAGANVRTFGAGSRLTVL.

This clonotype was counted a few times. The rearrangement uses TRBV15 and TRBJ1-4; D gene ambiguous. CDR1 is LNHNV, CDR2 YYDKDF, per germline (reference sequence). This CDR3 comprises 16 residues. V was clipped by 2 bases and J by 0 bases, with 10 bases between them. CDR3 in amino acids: CATSRLGGATNEKLFF. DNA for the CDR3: TGTGCCACCAGCAGACTGGGCGGTGCAACTAATGAAAAACTGTTTTTT.

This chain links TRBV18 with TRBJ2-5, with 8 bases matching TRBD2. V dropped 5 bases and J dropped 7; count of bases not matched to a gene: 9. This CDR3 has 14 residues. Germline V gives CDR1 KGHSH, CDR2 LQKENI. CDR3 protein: CASSSSGSLGTQYF. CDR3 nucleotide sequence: TGTGCCAGCTCATCCAGCGGGAGTTTGGGGACCCAGTACTTC.

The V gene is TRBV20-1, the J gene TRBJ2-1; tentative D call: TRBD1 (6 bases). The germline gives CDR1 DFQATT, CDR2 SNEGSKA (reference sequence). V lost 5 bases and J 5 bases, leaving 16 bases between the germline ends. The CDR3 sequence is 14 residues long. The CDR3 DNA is TGCAGTGCTGTACAGGGAGTGTTGGACAATGAGCAGTTCTTC. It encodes CSAVQGVLDNEQFF.

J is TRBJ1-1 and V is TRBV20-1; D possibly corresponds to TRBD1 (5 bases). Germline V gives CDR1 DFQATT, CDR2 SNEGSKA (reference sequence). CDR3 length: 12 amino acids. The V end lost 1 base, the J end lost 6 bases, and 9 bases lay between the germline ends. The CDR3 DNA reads TGCAGTGCTAGAGCGCTGGGACCTGAAGCTTTCTTT. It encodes CSARALGPEAFF.

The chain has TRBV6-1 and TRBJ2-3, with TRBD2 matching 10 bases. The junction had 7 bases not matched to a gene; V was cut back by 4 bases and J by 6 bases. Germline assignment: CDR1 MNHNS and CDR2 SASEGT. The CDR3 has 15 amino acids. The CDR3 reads CASSGLAGAGDTQYF. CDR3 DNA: TGTGCCAGCAGTGGACTAGCGGGCGCGGGGGATACGCAGTATTTT.

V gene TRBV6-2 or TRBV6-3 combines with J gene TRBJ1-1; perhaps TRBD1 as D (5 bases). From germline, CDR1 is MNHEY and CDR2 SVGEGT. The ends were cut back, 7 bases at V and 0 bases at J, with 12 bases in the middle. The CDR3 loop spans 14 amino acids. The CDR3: CASIWAGLNTEAFF. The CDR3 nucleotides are TGTGCCAGCATTTGGGCAGGGCTGAACACTGAAGCTTTCTTT.

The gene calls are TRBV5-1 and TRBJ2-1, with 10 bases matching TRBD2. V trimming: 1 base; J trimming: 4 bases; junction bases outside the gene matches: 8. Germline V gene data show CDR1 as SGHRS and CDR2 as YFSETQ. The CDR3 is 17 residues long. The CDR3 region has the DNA TGCGCCAGCAGCTTGAGGGCTAGCGGGGGCCCTTACAATGAGCAGTTCTTC. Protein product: CASSLRASGGPYNEQFF.

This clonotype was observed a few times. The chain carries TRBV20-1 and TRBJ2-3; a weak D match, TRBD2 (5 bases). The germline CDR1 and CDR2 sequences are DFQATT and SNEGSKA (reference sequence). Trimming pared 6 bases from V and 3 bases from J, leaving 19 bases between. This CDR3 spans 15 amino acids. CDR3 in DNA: TGCAGTGCCAACCCCCGGGAACTTCGAACAGATACGCAGTATTTT. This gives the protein CSANPRELRTDTQYF.

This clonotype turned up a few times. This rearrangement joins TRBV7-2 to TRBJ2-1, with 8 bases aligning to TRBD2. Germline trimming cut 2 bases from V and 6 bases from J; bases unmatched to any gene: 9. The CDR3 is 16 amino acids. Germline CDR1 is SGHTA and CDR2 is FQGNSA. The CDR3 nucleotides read TGTGCCAGCAGCTTATCACTAGCGGTAAATTTCAATGAGCAGTTCTTC. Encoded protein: CASSLSLAVNFNEQFF.

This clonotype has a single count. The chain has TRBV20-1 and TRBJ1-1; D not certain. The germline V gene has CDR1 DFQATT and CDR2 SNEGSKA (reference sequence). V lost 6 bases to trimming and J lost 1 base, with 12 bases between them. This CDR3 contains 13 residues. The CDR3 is CSASITENTEAFF. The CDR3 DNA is TGCAGTGCATCCATTACAGAGAACACTGAAGCTTTCTTT.

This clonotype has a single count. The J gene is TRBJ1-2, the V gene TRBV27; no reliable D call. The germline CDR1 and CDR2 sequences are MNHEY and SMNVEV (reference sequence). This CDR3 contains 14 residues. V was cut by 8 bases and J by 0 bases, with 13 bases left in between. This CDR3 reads CASARPPPNYGYTF. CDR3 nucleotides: TGTGCCAGCGCAAGGCCCCCTCCTAACTATGGCTACACCTTC.

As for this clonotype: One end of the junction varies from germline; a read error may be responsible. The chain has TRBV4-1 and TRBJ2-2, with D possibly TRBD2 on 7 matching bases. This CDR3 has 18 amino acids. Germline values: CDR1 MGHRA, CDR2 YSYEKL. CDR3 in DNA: TGCGCCAGCAGCCTATGGACTAGAAGGGGGACTGACACCGGGGAGCGGTTTTTT. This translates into CASSLWTRRGTDTGERFF.

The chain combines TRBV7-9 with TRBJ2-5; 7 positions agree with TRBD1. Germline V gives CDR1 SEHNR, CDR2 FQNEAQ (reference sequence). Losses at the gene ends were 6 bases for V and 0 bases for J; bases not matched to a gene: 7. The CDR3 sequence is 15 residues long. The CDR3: CASRSHRGDQETQYF. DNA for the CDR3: TGTGCCAGCAGATCCCACAGGGGAGACCAAGAGACCCAGTACTTC.

The CDR3 nucleotides read TGTGCCAGCAGCCACGGAACCACCGGGGAGCTGTTTTTT. Protein product: CASSHGTTGELFF. The rearrangement uses TRBV3-1 and TRBJ2-2; no clear D. Germline loops: CDR1 LGHDT, CDR2 YNNKEL (reference sequence). There are 13 residues in the CDR3. The V and J ends lost 3 bases and 4 bases respectively, with 6 bases between them. The full variable domain, with the rest looked up from reference TRBV3-1 and TRBJ2-2, is DTAVSQTPKYLVTQMGNDKSIKCEQNLGHDTMYWYKQDSKKFLKIMFSYNNKELIINETVPNRFSPKSPDKAHLNLHINSLELGDSAVYFCASSHGTTGELFFGEGSRLTVL.

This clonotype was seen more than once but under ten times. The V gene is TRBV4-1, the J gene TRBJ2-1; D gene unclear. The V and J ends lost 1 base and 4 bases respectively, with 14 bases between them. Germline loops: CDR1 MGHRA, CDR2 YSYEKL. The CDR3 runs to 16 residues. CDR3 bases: TGCGCCAGCAGCCAAGTTTTCCAGGACGTATACAATGAGCAGTTCTTC. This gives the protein CASSQVFQDVYNEQFF.

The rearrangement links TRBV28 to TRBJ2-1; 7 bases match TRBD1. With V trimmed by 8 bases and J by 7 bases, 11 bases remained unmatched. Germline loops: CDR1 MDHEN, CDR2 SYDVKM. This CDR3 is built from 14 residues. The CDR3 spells CASGSRDRGNEQFF. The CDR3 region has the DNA TGTGCCAGCGGTTCCCGGGACAGAGGAAATGAGCAGTTCTTC.

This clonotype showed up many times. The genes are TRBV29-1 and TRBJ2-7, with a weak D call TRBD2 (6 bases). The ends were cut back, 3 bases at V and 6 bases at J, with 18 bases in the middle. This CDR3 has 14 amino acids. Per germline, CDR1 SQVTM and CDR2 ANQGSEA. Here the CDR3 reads CSVEEGHRPLEQYF. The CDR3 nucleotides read TGCAGCGTTGAGGAGGGGCATCGCCCCCTCGAGCAGTACTTC.

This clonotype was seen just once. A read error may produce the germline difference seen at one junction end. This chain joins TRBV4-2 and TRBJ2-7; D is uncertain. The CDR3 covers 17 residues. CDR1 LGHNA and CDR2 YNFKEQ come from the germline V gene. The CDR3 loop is CASNQDLIFTFSYEQYF. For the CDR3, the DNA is TGTGCCAGCAACCAAGATCTGATTTTTACATTCTCCTACGAGCAGTACTTC.